The rows below give T cell receptor beta chains drawn from one sample of a study of T-cell reconstitution after alpha-beta-depleted transplantation in children. TCRdb re-called the PCR reads with MiXCR, one entry per CDR3 protein. The repertoire holds around 450,000 distinct CDR3 sequences, with roughly a tenth as singletons. Sequencing used PBMCs, obtained before TCRalphabeta/CD19-depleted stem cell transplant. The receptors were sampled from a child under 10 years old with inherited bone marrow failure, due to receive a stem cell transplant. CDR3s include the opening cysteine and the closing phenylalanine or tryptophan.

J: TRBJ2-1; V: TRBV7-2; CDR3: CASAVGGTYEQFF
J: TRBJ2-7; V: TRBV11-3; CDR3: CASSLGSGRSYEQYF
J: TRBJ2-5; V: TRBV20-1; CDR3: CCARDARGTGTGGIETQYF
J: TRBJ2-1; V: TRBV29-1; CDR3: CSVEVHEQFF
J: TRBJ2-7; V: TRBV3-1; CDR3: CASSQVKRRPYEQYF
J: TRBJ2-3; V: TRBV7-2; CDR3: CASSLLRQDTQYF
J: TRBJ2-1; V: TRBV24-1; CDR3: CATSDLNIDEQFF
J: TRBJ2-5; V: TRBV7-2; CDR3: CASSYRPGLAGKETQYF
J: TRBJ2-1; V: TRBV20-1; CDR3: CSAPRTSLAYNEQFF
J: TRBJ2-5; V: TRBV20-1; CDR3: CSARDPGRGETQYF
J: TRBJ2-1; V: TRBV29-1; CDR3: CSVVSGTSGSNEQFF
J: TRBJ1-1; V: TRBV4-2; CDR3: CASSQDRTGSTEAFF
J: TRBJ2-1; V: TRBV20-1; CDR3: CSARWASGSYNEQFF
J: TRBJ2-7; V: TRBV29-1; CDR3: CSVEARGPTYEQYF
J: TRBJ2-1; V: TRBV6-1; CDR3: CASSQFLRDIYNEQFF
J: TRBJ2-1; V: TRBV28; CDR3: CASTEVFLFDEQFF
J: TRBJ2-1; V: TRBV4-1; CDR3: CASSQGQNEQFF
J: TRBJ2-5; V: TRBV30; CDR3: CAGTERETQYF
J: TRBJ1-4; V: TRBV27; CDR3: CASSFLSGQGFGKLFF
J: TRBJ2-7; V: TRBV5-1; CDR3: CASSWGLADSYEQYF
J: TRBJ1-1; V: TRBV9; CDR3: CASSVGWTNTEAFF
J: TRBJ2-7; V: TRBV27; CDR3: CASSLGDGYEQYF
J: TRBJ2-7; V: TRBV18; CDR3: CASSPGGLLTYEQYF
J: TRBJ2-1; V: TRBV6-2/TRBV6-3; CDR3: CASSVALHNEQFF
J: TRBJ2-6; V: TRBV5-1; CDR3: CASSVYPGQGTAGANVLTF
J: TRBJ1-1; V: TRBV20-1; CDR3: CSARFGGSNTEAFF
J: TRBJ2-3; V: TRBV18; CDR3: CASSPPGQGSDTQYF
J: TRBJ2-1; V: TRBV28; CDR3: CASSYGVSELYNEQFF
J: TRBJ2-1; V: TRBV5-1; CDR3: CASSWGTISPNEQFF
J: TRBJ1-2; V: TRBV5-5; CDR3: CASSPWPRGTGGSWGYTF
J: TRBJ2-3; V: TRBV27; CDR3: CASTPFADGPDTQYF
J: TRBJ1-2; V: TRBV20-1; CDR3: CSARPQGWGSYTF
J: TRBJ2-2; V: TRBV21-1; CDR3: CASSSRPGTSGRGTGELFF
J: TRBJ2-7; V: TRBV6-2/TRBV6-3; CDR3: CASSPSGDLNEQYF
J: TRBJ2-3; V: TRBV27; CDR3: CASSPASGPDTQYF
J: TRBJ2-5; V: TRBV4-3; CDR3: CASSQDLTGVGETQYF
J: TRBJ2-7; V: TRBV5-1; CDR3: CASSLGTISNEQYF
J: TRBJ2-3; V: TRBV29-1; CDR3: CSVGDNLGNTQYF
J: TRBJ1-1; V: TRBV19; CDR3: CASSENLYLNTEAFF
J: TRBJ2-7; V: TRBV4-3; CDR3: CASSQGRVSGEQYF
J: TRBJ1-2; V: TRBV5-5; CDR3: CASSLDGFNYGYTF
J: TRBJ1-3; V: TRBV10-3; CDR3: CAAGRPEFGNTIYF
J: TRBJ2-2; V: TRBV2; CDR3: CASSEGSGSTGELFF
J: TRBJ1-1; V: TRBV6-1; CDR3: CASSAWTGGASTEAFF
J: TRBJ2-7; V: TRBV20-1; CDR3: CSARGPQLVYEQYF
J: TRBJ2-1; V: TRBV9; CDR3: CASSPWTSGVNEQFF
J: TRBJ2-5; V: TRBV28; CDR3: CASSLGGGLKTQYF
J: TRBJ2-2; V: TRBV4-3; CDR3: CASSEDPSGVGTGELFF
J: TRBJ2-2; V: TRBV20-1; CDR3: CSARRPLAGELFF
J: TRBJ2-1; V: TRBV28; CDR3: CASSLWREAGDEQFF
J: TRBJ1-2; V: TRBV7-2; CDR3: CASSLGRDNYGYTF
J: TRBJ2-2; V: TRBV28; CDR3: CASSLAPSNTGELFF
J: TRBJ2-2; V: TRBV27; CDR3: CASSLELTGELFF
J: TRBJ2-5; V: TRBV7-6; CDR3: CASSLAIAGQGGETQYF
J: TRBJ2-3; V: TRBV28; CDR3: CASSLRGTGGTDTQYF
J: TRBJ2-1; V: TRBV4-3; CDR3: CASSPAVQRYYNEQFF
J: TRBJ1-2; V: TRBV27; CDR3: CASGSDRGNYGYTF
J: TRBJ2-7; V: TRBV5-6; CDR3: CASSLEVRGEQYF